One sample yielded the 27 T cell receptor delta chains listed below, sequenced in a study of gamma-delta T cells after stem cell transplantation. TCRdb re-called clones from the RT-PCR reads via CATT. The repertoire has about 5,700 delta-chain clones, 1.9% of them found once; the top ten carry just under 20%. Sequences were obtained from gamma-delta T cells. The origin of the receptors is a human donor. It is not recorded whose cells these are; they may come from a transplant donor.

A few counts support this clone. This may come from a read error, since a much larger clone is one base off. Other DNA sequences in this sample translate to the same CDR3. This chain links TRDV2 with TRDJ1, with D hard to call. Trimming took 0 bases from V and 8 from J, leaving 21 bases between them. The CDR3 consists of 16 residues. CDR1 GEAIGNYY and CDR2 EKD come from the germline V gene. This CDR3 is CACDTVSPGQLHKLIF. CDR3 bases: TGTGCCTGTGACACCGTCTCTCCGGGGCAACTACACAAACTCATCTTT.

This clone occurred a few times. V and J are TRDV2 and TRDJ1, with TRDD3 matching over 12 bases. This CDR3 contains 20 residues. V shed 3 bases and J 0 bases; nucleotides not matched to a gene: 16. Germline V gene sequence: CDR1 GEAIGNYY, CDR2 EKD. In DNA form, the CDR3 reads TGTGCCTGTGACCCATTACTGGGGGATACTCACGCCTCAAACACCGATAAACTCATCTTT. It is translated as CACDPLLGDTHASNTDKLIF.

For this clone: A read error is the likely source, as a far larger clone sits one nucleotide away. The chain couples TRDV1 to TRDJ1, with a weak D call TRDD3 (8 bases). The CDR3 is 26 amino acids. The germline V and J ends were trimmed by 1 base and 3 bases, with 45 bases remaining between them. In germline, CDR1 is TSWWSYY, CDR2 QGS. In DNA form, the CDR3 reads TGTGCTCTTGGGGAACCAACCTTCCTCCTTGTACTGGGGGGCCGACCCTCAGACCTGATCGCCGATAAACTCATCTTT. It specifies CALGEPTFLLVLGGRPSDLIADKLIF.

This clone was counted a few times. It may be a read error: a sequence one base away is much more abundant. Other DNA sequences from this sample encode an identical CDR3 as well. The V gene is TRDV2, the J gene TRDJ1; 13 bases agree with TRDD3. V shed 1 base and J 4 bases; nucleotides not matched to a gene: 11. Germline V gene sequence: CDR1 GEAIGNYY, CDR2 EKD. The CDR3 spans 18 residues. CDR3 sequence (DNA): TGTGCCTGTGACACTCTACTGGGGGATACGCCTAGCATCGATAAACTCATCTTT. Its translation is CACDTLLGDTPSIDKLIF.

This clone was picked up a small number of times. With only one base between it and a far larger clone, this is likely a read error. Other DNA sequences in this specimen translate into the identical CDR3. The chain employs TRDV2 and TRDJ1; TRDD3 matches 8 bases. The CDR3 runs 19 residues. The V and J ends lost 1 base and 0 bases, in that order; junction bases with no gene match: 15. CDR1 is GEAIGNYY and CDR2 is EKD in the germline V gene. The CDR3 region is CACDTLGPAGGPDTDKLIF. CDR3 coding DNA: TGTGCCTGTGACACACTCGGTCCGGCTGGGGGACCCGACACCGATAAACTCATCTTT.

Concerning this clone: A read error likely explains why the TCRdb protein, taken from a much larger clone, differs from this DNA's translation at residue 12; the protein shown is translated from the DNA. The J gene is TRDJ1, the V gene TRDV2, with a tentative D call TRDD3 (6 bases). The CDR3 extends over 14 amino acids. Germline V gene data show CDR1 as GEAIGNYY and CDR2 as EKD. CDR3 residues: CACDIWGATDKPIF. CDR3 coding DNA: TGTGCCTGTGACATCTGGGGAGCCACCGATAAACCCATCTTT.

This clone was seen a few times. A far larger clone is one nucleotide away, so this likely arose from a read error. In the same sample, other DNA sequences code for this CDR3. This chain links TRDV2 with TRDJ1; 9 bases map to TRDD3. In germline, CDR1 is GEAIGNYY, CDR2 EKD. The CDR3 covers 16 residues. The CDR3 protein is CACDMAGGSDTDKLIF. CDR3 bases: TGTGCCTGTGACATGGCTGGGGGATCCGACACCGATAAGCTCATCTTT.

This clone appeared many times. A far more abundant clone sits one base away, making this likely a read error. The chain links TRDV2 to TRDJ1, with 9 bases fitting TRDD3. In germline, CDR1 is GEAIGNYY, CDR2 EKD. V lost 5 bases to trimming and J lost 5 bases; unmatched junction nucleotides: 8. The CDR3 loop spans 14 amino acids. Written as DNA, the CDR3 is TGTGCCTGTGGCACATTACTGGGGGAAGATAAACTCATCTTT. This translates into CACGTLLGEDKLIF.

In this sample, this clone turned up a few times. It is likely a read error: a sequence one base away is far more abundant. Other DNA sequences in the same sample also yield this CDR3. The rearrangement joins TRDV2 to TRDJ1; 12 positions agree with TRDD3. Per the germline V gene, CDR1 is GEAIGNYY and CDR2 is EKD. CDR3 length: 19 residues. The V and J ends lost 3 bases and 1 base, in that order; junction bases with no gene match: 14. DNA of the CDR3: TGTGCCTGTGACCCGCTTGTCCTGGGGGATACGCTTAGCACCGATAAACTCATCTTT. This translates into CACDPLVLGDTLSTDKLIF.

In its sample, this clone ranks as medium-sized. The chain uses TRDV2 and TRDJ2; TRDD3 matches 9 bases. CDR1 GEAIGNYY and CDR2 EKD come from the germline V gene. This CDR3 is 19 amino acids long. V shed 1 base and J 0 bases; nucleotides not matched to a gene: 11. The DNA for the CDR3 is TGTGCCTGTGACACTGTCGGTGGGGGGATACCACCTTTGACAGCACAACTCTTCTTT. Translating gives CACDTVGGGIPPLTAQLFF.

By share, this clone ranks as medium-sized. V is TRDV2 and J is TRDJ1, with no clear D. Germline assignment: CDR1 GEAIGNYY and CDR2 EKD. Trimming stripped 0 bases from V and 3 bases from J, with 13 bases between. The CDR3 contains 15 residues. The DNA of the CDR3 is TGTGCCTGTGACACCGTTGCCCGGCACGCCGATAAACTCATCTTT. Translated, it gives CACDTVARHADKLIF.

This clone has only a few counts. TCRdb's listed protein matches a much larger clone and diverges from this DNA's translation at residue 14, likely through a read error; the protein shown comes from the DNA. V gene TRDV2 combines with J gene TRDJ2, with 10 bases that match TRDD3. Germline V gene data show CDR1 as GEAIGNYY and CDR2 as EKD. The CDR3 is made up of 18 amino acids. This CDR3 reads CACDILGDNPALTTQLFF. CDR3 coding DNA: TGTGCCTGTGACATTCTGGGGGATAATCCAGCTTTGACAACACAACTCTTCTTT.

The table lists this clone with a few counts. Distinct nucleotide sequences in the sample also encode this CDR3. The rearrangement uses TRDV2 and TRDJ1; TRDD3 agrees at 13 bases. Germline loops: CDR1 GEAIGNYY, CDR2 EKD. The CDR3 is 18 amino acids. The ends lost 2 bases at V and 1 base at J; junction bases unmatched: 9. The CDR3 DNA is TGTGCCTGTGACAATCTACTGGGGGATACGCTTAGCACCGATAAACTCATCTTT. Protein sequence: CACDNLLGDTLSTDKLIF.

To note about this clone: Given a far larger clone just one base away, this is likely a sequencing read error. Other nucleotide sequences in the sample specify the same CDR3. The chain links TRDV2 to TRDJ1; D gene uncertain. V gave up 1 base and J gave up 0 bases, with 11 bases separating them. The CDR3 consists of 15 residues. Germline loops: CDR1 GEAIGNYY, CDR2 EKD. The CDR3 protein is CACDTVALNTDKLIF. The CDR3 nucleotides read TGTGCCTGTGACACGGTTGCCCTTAACACCGATAAACTCATCTTT.

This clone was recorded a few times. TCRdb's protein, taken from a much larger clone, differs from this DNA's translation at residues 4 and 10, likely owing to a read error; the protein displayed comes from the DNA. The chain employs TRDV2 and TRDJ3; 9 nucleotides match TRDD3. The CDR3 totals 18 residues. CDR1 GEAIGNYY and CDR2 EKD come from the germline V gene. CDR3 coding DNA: TGTGCCTGTGTCACCGTGCTGGGGGATGCGCGGGACACCCGACAGATGTTTTTC. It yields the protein CACVTVLGDARDTRQMFF.

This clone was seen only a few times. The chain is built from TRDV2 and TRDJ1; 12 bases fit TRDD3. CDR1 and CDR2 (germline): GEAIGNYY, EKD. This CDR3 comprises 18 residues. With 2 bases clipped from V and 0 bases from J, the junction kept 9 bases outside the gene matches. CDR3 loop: CACDNLGDTRMYTDKLIF. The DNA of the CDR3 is TGTGCCTGTGACAATCTGGGGGATACGCGGATGTACACCGATAAACTCATCTTT.

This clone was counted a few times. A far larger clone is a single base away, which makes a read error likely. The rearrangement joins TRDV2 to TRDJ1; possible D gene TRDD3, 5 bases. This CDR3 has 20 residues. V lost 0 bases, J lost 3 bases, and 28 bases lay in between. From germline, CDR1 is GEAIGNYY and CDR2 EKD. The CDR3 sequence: CACDTVLATQGTGIPDKLIF. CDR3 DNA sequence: TGTGCCTGTGACACCGTTCTCGCCACGCAGGGTACCGGGATCCCCGATAAACTCATCTTT.

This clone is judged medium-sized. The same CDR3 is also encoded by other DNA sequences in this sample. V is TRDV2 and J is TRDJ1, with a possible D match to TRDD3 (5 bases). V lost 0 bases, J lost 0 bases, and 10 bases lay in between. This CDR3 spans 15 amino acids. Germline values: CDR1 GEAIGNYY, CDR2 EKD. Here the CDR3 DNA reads TGTGCCTGTGACACCGTCGGGGGGGACACCGATAAACTCATCTTT. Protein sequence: CACDTVGGDTDKLIF.

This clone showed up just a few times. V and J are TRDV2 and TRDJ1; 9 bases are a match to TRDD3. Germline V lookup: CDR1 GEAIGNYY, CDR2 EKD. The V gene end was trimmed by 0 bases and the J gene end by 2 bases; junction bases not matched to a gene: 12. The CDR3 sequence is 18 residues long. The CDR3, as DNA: TGTGCCTGTGACACCGGAAATCTGGGGGATCCACCGACCGATAAACTCATCTTT. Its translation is CACDTGNLGDPPTDKLIF.

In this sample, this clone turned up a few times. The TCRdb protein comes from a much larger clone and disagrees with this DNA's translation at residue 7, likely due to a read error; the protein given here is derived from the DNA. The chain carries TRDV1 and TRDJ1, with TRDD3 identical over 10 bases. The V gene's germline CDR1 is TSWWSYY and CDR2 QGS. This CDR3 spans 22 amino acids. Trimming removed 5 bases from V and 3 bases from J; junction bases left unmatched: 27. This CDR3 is CALGIPSLTMHLYWGIPDKLIF. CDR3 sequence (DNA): TGTGCTCTTGGGATACCCTCCCTAACAATGCACCTGTACTGGGGGATCCCCGATAAACTCATCTTT.

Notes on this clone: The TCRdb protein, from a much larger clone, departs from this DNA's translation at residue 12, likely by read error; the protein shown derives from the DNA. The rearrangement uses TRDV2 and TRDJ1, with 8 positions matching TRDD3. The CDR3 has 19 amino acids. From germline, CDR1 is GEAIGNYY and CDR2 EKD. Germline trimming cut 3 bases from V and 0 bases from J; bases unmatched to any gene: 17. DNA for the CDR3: TGTGCCTGTGACCCCCTAATGGCCACTGGGGGTCAGTACACCGATAAACTCATCTTT. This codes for CACDPLMATGGQYTDKLIF.

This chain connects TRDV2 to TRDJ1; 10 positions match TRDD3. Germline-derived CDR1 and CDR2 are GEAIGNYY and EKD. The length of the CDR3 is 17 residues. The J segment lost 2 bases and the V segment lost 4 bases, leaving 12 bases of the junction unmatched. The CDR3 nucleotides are TGTGCCTGTGATCCTTTACTGGGGGATCCACCGACCGATAAACTCATCTTT. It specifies CACDPLLGDPPTDKLIF.

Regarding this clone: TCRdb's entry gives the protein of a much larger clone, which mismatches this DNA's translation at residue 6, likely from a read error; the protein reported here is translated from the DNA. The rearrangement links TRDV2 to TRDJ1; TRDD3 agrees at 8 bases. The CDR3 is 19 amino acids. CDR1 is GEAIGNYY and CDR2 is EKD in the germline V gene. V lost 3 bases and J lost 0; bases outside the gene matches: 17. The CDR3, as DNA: TGTGCCTGTGACGGTGCGCTCGGCTCTACTGGGGGGTACACCGATAAACTCATCTTT. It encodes CACDGALGSTGGYTDKLIF.

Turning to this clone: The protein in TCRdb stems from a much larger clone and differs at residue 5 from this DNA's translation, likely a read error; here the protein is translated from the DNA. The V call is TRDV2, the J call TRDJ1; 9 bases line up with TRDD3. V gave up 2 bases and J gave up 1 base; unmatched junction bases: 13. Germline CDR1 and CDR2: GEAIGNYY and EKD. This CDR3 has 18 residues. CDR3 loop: CACDNLGSGGSLTDKLIF. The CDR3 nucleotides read TGTGCCTGTGACAACTTGGGGTCTGGGGGATCTCTCACCGATAAACTCATCTTT.

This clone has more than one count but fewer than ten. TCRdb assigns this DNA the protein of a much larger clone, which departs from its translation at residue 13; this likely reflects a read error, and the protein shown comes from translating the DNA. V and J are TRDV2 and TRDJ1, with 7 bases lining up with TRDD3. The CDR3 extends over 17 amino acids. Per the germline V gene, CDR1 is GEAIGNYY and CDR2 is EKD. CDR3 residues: CACDRVLGSTETGKLIF. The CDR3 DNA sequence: TGTGCCTGTGACAGGGTACTGGGGTCGACGGAAACCGGTAAACTCATCTTT.

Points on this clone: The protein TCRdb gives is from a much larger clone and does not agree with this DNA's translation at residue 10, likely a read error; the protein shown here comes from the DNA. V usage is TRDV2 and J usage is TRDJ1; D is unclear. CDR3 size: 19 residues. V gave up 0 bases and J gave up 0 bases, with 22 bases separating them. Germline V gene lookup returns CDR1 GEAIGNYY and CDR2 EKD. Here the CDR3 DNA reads TGTGCCTGTGACACCGTGGGTAGGGACTTGGCGACAGACACCGATAAACTCATCTTT. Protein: CACDTVGRDLATDTDKLIF.

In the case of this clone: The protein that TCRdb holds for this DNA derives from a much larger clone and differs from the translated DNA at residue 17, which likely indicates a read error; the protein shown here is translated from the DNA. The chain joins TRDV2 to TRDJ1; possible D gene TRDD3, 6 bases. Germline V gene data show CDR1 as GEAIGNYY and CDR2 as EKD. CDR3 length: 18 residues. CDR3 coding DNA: TGTGCCTGTGACACCTTGCCTGGGGACCAATCATACACCGATAAACTCACCTTT. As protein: CACDTLPGDQSYTDKLTF.